This T cell receptor beta chain was documented in a study of blood T cell repertoires in COVID-19. About the study: The cDNA or gDNA used as material had been derived from T cells, B-cell-depleted T cells, or PBMCs.

V lost 2 bases, J lost 3 bases, and 6 bases stayed unmatched. Germline V lookup: CDR1 MDHEN, CDR2 SYDVKM. The CDR3 loop spans 16 amino acids. Original processing methods: Estimation of nucleated cell counts relied on the amplification of reference gene primers. Generated by immunoSEQ multiplex PCR, the TCRdb table keeps only in-frame clones and is missing some. The V and J calls and clone size come from that table; D and trimming were worked out from the DNA. Of more than 200,000 clones in the sample, approximately 90% were seen once. The chain couples TRBV28 to TRBJ1-4, with 7 bases that match TRBD1. This TCR was sampled from a woman aged 40 to 50 who had recovered from COVID-19. Sequences were obtained from peripheral blood. The CDR3 DNA sequence: TGTGCCAGCAGTTTACCGAAGGGGGCGGCTAATGAAAAACTGTTTTTT. It codes for CASSLPKGAANEKLFF. Filled out from reference TRBV28 and TRBJ1-4, the complete variable domain reads DVKVTQSSRYLVKRTGEKVFLECVQDMDHENMFWYRQDPGLGLRLIYFSYDVKMKEKGDIPEGYSVSREKKERFSLILESASTNQTSMYLCASSLPKGAANEKLFFGSGTQLSVL.